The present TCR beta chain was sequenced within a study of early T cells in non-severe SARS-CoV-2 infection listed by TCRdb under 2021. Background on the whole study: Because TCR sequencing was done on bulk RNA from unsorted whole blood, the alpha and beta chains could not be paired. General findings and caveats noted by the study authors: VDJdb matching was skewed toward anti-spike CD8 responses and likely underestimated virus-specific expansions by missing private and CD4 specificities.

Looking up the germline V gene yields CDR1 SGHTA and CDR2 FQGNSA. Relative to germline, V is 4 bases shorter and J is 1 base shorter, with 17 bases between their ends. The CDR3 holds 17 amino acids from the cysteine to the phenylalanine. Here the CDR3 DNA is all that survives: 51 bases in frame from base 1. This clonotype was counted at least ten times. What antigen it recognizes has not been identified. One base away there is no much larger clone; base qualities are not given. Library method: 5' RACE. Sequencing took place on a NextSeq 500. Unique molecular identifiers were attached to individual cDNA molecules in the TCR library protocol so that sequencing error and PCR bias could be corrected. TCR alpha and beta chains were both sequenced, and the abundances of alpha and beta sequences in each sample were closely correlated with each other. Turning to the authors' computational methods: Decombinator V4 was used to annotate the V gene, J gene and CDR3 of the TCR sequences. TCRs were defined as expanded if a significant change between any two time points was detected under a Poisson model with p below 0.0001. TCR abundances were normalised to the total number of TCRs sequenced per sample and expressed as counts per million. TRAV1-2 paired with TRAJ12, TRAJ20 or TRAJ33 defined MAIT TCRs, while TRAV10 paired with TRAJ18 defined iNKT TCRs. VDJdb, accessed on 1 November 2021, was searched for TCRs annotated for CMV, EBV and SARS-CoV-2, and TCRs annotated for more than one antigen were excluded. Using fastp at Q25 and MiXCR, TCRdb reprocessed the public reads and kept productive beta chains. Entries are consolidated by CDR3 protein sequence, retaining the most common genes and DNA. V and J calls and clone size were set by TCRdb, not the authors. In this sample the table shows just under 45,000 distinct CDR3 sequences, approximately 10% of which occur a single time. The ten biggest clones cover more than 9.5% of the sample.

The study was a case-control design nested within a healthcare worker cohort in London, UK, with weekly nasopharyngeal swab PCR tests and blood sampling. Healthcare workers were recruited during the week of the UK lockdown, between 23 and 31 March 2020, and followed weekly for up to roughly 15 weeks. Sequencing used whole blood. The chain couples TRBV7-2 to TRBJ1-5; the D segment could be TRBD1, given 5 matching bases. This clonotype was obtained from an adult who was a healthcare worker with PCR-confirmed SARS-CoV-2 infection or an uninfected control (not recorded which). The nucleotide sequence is TGTGCCAGCAGCTCGATGCCTATCGGGGCAAGCAATCAGCCCCAGCATTTT. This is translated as CASSSMPIGASNQPQHF.